The sequence of this T cell receptor beta chain was determined in a study of blood T cell repertoires in COVID-19. Study background: Researchers got acute and convalescent COVID-19 samples from the United States, Italy and Spain. PBMCs, B-cell-depleted T cells, or T cells provided the cDNA or gDNA that made up the material.

Living in 24 US areas, the participants were between roughly 18 and 89 years of age. Libraries were prepared by immunoSEQ multiplex PCR; TCRdb keeps only in-frame clonotypes and omits some of them. Of fewer than 350,000 clones detected, approximately 91% appear once; the ten largest clones hold roughly 2%. There are 17 residues in the CDR3. Trimming cost V 4 bases and J 4 bases; bases outside gene matches: 10. Germline V CDR1 and CDR2: MDHEN, SYDVKM. The chain uses TRBV28 and TRBJ2-3; 11 bases map to TRBD2. The sequence came from a woman in her 40s with acute COVID-19. Sequencing was carried out using PBMCs or T cells enriched from blood (not recorded which). In DNA, the CDR3 is TGTGCCAGCAGTTGGCTTAGCGGGGGGGCCTCAGCAGATACGCAGTATTTT. Translating it yields CASSWLSGGASADTQYF.